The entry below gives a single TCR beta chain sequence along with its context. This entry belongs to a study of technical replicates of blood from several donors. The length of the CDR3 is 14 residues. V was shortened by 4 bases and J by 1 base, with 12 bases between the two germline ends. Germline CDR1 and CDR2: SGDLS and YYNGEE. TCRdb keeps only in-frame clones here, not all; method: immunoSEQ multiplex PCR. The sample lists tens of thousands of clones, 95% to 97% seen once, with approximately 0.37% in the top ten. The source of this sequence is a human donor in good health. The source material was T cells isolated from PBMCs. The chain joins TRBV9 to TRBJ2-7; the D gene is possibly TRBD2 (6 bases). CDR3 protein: CASSIGGESYEQYF. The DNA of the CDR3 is TGTGCCAGCAGCATTGGAGGGGAATCCTACGAGCAGTACTTC.